This T cell receptor (beta chain) was retrieved from a study of cytomegalovirus exposure and HLA in healthy donors. Whole-study results and caveats: The likely explanation for a cluster of highly shared sequence variants was sequencing artifact. Across donors, most TCRs were seen rarely, yet some public ones were widespread. According to the study, around 180 TCR beta chains were cytomegalovirus-associated. Rates of TCR association differed by HLA locus in a later analysis, with DRB1 highest and HLA-C lowest.

The PCR was carried out with 60 Vbeta primers and 13 Jbeta primers. This table comes from immunoSEQ multiplex PCR, and its TCRdb copy is limited to in-frame clones, with some not included. The profile shows about 120,000 clones, around 76% of them singletons. CDR3 length: 16 amino acids. V lost 4 bases to trimming and J lost 4 bases, with 19 bases between them. Germline loops: CDR1 SGHRS, CDR2 YFSETQ. This clone was observed a few times. Its specificity is unknown. This clonotype originated in a man aged 55 to 69 in good health and CMV-seropositive. The sample taken for sequencing was PBMCs. The chain carries TRBV5-1 and TRBJ2-3; D is possibly TRBD2 (6 bases). This CDR3 reads CASSPRPSSGADTQYF. In DNA form, the CDR3 reads TGCGCCAGCAGCCCCAGACCCTCCTCGGGGGCAGATACGCAGTATTTT.